The 13 T cell receptor beta chains given below trace back to one sample, sequenced in a study of shared clonotypes between healthy human individuals. CD45RO-negative, CCR7-selected cells formed the naive CD8 fraction, which excluded terminally differentiated effector memory CD45RA+ cells. The data were produced by immunoSEQ multiplex PCR, yet TCRdb's version contains in-frame clones alone and is incomplete. The sample records roughly 850,000 clones, approximately 97% being singletons. The sample was naive CD8+ T cells sorted from blood. These receptors came from a man aged 25-45 years in good health.

The chain couples TRBV7-9 to TRBJ2-1, with TRBD2 matching over 9 bases. CDR1 is SEHNR and CDR2 is FQNEAQ in the germline V gene (reference sequence). The CDR3 consists of 16 residues. V lost 5 bases to trimming and J lost 5 bases; unmatched junction nucleotides: 10. The CDR3 spells CASSLKASGVHNEQFF. CDR3 DNA: TGTGCCAGCAGCCTTAAAGCTAGCGGGGTCCACAATGAGCAGTTCTTC.

The chain uses TRBV6-5 and TRBJ2-1, with D possibly matching TRBD1 (6 bases). The germline V gene encodes CDR1 MNHEY and CDR2 SVGAGI. This CDR3 spans 15 amino acids. Trimming stripped 4 bases from V and 2 bases from J, with 12 bases between. The CDR3 nucleotides read TGTGCCAGCAGTTTAGGGGGAGACACCTACAATGAGCAGTTCTTC. This encodes CASSLGGDTYNEQFF.

The V call is TRBV7-9, the J call TRBJ1-1, with a possible D match to TRBD1 (5 bases). CDR1 is SEHNR and CDR2 is FQNEAQ in the germline V gene (reference sequence). The CDR3 spans 14 residues. V lost 0 bases to trimming and J lost 4 bases, with 9 bases between them. The CDR3 loop reads CASSLAQGSTEAFF. The CDR3 DNA is TGTGCCAGCAGCTTAGCTCAGGGAAGCACTGAAGCTTTCTTT.

V and J are TRBV14 and TRBJ1-2, with a possible D match to TRBD1 (5 bases). From germline, CDR1 is SGHDN and CDR2 FVKESK. The CDR3 runs to 11 residues. Trimming took 4 bases from V and 9 from J, leaving 9 bases between them. CDR3 in DNA: TGTGCCAGCAGCCGGGGGGGGAGCTACACCTTC. It specifies CASSRGGSYTF.

V and J are TRBV9 and TRBJ2-2; TRBD1 or TRBD2 may be the D gene (5 bases each). The germline CDR1 and CDR2 sequences are SGDLS and YYNGEE. V was clipped by 3 bases and J by 6 bases, with 15 bases between them. The CDR3 has 15 residues. The CDR3 DNA reads as TGTGCCAGCAGCGGACCACGGGACGCTGCCGGGGAGCTGTTTTTT. Amino acids: CASSGPRDAAGELFF.

To note about this clone: Other DNA sequences in this sample translate to the same CDR3. V usage is TRBV30 and J usage is TRBJ2-3; D perhaps matches TRBD2 (6 bases). The CDR3 loop spans 15 amino acids. The V gene's germline CDR1 is GTSNPN and CDR2 SVGIG (reference sequence). V was cut by 0 bases and J by 0 bases, with 10 bases left in between. CDR3 bases: TGTGCCTGGAGTGTACTTGGGGGGAGCACAGATACGCAGTATTTT. Residues: CAWSVLGGSTDTQYF.

The chain uses TRBV9 and TRBJ1-3; 7 bases line up with TRBD1. The CDR3 runs 16 residues. Germline CDR1 is SGDLS and CDR2 is YYNGEE. J was trimmed by 0 bases and V by 4 bases; bases with no gene match: 7. CDR3 nucleotide sequence: TGTGCCAGCAGCATCCTGGGACAGAGCTCTGGAAACACCATATATTTT. Protein product: CASSILGQSSGNTIYF.

The chain uses TRBV5-1 and TRBJ1-1; D might be TRBD1 (5 bases). Per the germline V gene, CDR1 is SGHRS and CDR2 is YFSETQ. The CDR3 has 13 amino acids. V was clipped by 2 bases and J by 1 base, with 6 bases between them. CDR3 in DNA: TGCGCCAGCAGCTTCGGGACGAACACTGAAGCTTTCTTT. Its protein is CASSFGTNTEAFF.

The chain employs TRBV6-5 and TRBJ2-1; a possible D gene is TRBD2 (5 bases). The CDR3 spans 11 residues. Germline lookup yields CDR1 MNHEY and CDR2 SVGAGI. Between the trimmed V and J ends, which lost 7 bases and 9 bases, there was a span of 10 bases. CDR3 sequence reads: CASMRAGEQFF. Written as DNA, the CDR3 is TGTGCCAGCATGAGGGCGGGTGAGCAGTTCTTC.

The chain uses TRBV4-2 and TRBJ2-7; tentatively, D is TRBD1 (6 bases). Germline V gene data show CDR1 as LGHNA and CDR2 as YNFKEQ. The CDR3 extends over 16 amino acids. Trimming removed 4 bases from V and 1 base from J, with 17 bases in between. CDR3 protein: CASSLFNSDSSYEQYF. DNA of the CDR3: TGTGCCAGCAGCCTCTTCAATTCGGACAGTTCCTACGAGCAGTACTTC.

This chain joins TRBV28 and TRBJ2-3; unclear D gene. The CDR3 sequence is 13 residues long. The germline V gene encodes CDR1 MDHEN and CDR2 SYDVKM. Trimming pared 3 bases from V and 2 bases from J, leaving 6 bases between. CDR3 sequence (DNA): TGTGCCAGCAGTTTCACTCTCACAGATACGCAGTATTTT. The encoded protein is CASSFTLTDTQYF.

The V call is TRBV6-1, the J call TRBJ2-7; possibly TRBD1 for D (6 bases). The CDR3 extends over 12 amino acids. The germline CDR1 and CDR2 sequences are MNHNS and SASEGT. V lost 5 bases and J lost 9, with 14 bases in between. The CDR3 loop is CASSPHTGPQYF. DNA of the CDR3: TGTGCCAGCAGTCCACACACAGGGCCGCAGTACTTC.

The rearrangement joins TRBV4-3 to TRBJ1-1, with no clear D. CDR1 is LGHNA and CDR2 is YSLEER in the germline V gene. The CDR3 is 14 amino acids. The ends were cut back, 1 base at V and 7 bases at J, with 13 bases in the middle. Here the CDR3 DNA reads TGCGCCAGCAGCCAAGGTGCCTTCTTGGGTGAAGCTTTCTTT. Protein sequence: CASSQGAFLGEAFF.